The 6 T cell receptor beta chains below were found in one sample sequenced in a study of CD8 T cells in ankylosing spondylitis. TCRdb re-analysed the 5' RACE reads in MiXCR, keeping a single row per CDR3 protein. The sample records roughly 230,000 distinct CDR3 sequences, approximately 8.4% being singletons. Sequencing was done on a sample of blood, either unsorted or a sorted T cell fraction (not recorded which). Receptors originate from a female donor with ankylosing spondylitis or in good health (not recorded which).

This clonotype occurred many times. The chain recombines TRBV29-1 with TRBJ2-7; tentative D call: TRBD1 (5 bases). Germline loops: CDR1 SQVTM, CDR2 ANQGSEA. V was pared by 3 bases and J by 0 bases, with 9 bases between. The CDR3 covers 13 residues. CDR3 protein: CSVEGQASYEQYF. In DNA, the CDR3 is TGCAGCGTTGAGGGGCAGGCCTCCTACGAGCAGTACTTC.

This clonotype was counted between two and nine times. The gene calls are TRBV18 and TRBJ2-1, with 8 nucleotides matching TRBD1. The ends lost 2 bases at V and 7 bases at J; junction bases unmatched: 7. This CDR3 contains 15 residues. CDR1 and CDR2 from the germline V gene are KGHSH and LQKENI. CDR3 sequence: CASSPAQGAVNEQFF. In nucleotides, the CDR3 is TGTGCCAGCTCACCAGCCCAGGGGGCTGTGAATGAGCAGTTCTTC.

This clonotype was found many times. The rearrangement joins TRBV29-1 to TRBJ2-5, with 7 bases that match TRBD1. The CDR3 sequence is 16 residues long. Trimming took 6 bases from V and 5 from J; bases not matched to a gene: 18. Germline assignment: CDR1 SQVTM and CDR2 ANQGSEA. DNA of the CDR3: TGCAGCGTCGAACCCCCGTCACAGGGGCCTGCGGAGACCCAGTACTTC. Translation gives CSVEPPSQGPAETQYF.

Ten or more counts support this clonotype. The V and J genes are TRBV7-2 and TRBJ2-5, with 9 bases fitting TRBD2. The V segment lost 0 bases and the J segment 4 bases; nucleotides outside the gene matches: 3. The CDR3 extends over 15 amino acids. Germline V gene lookup returns CDR1 SGHTA and CDR2 FQGNSA. The CDR3 region has the DNA TGTGCCAGCAGCTTAGCACTAGCGGGCAGAGAGACCCAGTACTTC. Translation: CASSLALAGRETQYF.

The table lists this clonotype with a few counts. The chain links TRBV7-6 to TRBJ2-3; TRBD2 matches 10 bases. The CDR3 covers 19 residues. The V and J ends lost 0 bases and 0 bases, in that order; junction bases with no gene match: 9. Germline V gene sequence: CDR1 SGHVS, CDR2 FNYEAQ. The CDR3 nucleotides are TGTGCCAGCAGCTTAGCTCTAGCGGGAGAATCGGGGAGCACAGATACGCAGTATTTT. This codes for CASSLALAGESGSTDTQYF.

This clonotype was detected many times. J is TRBJ1-2 and V is TRBV24-1; 7 bases agree with TRBD1. The CDR3 has 12 residues. The V gene end was trimmed by 5 bases and the J gene end by 13 bases; junction bases not matched to a gene: 9. Germline-derived CDR1 and CDR2 are KGHDR and SFDVKD. The CDR3 loop is CATSAPGGLRTF. DNA of the CDR3: TGTGCCACCAGTGCGCCAGGGGGGTTGCGCACCTTC.